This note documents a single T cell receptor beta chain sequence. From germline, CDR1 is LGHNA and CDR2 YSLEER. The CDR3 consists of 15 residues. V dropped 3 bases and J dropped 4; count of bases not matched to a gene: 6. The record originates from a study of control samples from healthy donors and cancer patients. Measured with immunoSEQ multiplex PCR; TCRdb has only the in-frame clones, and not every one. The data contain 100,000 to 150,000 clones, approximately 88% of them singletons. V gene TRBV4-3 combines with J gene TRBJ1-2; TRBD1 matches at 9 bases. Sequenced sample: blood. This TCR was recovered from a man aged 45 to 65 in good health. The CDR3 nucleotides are TGCGCCAGCAGCCAGGACCGGGACAGGGTCTATGGCTACACCTTC. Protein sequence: CASSQDRDRVYGYTF.